This TCR beta chain emerged from a study of response to subunit inactivated influenza vaccine. This clonotype was counted a few times. TCRdb processed the RT-PCR reads anew with MiXCR; each CDR3 protein has one entry. The sample holds around 600,000 distinct CDR3 sequences, around 10% seen once. CDR1 and CDR2 (germline): DFQATT, SNEGSKA (reference sequence). V lost 6 bases to trimming and J lost 5 bases; unmatched junction nucleotides: 15. This CDR3 is 16 amino acids long. These data were also reused for a study on T cells expressing NK-cell markers. From that paper: Synthesis of TCR beta cDNA relied on 5'RACE template switching carrying UMIs. Of the CD8+ T cells in roughly 6 donors, about 1.0-7.5% belonged to dominant NKG2C+ clonotypes. The study did not resolve the HCMV specificity of expanded NKG2C+ T cell clones.

V and J are TRBV20-1 and TRBJ2-3; 9 bases align to TRBD2. This receptor was identified in a man aged 50-59 years who received an inactivated influenza vaccine. The source was PBMCs from blood, collected on the day of vaccination. CDR3 sequence reads: CSATPPGGGAVDTQYF. Here the CDR3 DNA reads TGCAGTGCCACACCCCCGGGCGGGGGGGCGGTAGATACGCAGTATTTT.